These 22 T cell receptor beta chains share one sample of origin, sequenced in a study of long-term antiretroviral therapy in people with HIV (dated by TCRdb to 2022 to 2024). The immunoSEQ hsTCRB v3.0 assay was used at survey level resolution to sequence the TRB variable region. In its TCRdb copy, this immuneACCESS table keeps in-frame sequences only and misses some clones. Where compared with another copy, unresolved V genes explain less than half of these, and the others have no known cause. For this sample the table gives approximately 29,000 clones, of which about 93% were detected only once. The ten largest clones take up over 4% of the sample. This specimen was unsorted PBMCs, taken 5 to 5.5 years after starting antiretroviral therapy. The receptors here all came from a woman aged 40-49 years with HIV.

This chain uses TRBV5-8 with TRBJ2-7; a possible D gene is TRBD2 (5 bases). Per germline, CDR1 SGHTS and CDR2 YDEGEE. V dropped 4 bases and J dropped 5 bases, with 16 bases sitting between them. The CDR3 loop spans 14 amino acids. Here the CDR3 reads CASSPPGIDNEQYF. The CDR3 DNA sequence: TGTGCCAGCAGCCCCCCCGGGATAGACAACGAGCAGTACTTC.

The chain is built from TRBV4-2 and TRBJ1-1; no clear D gene. This CDR3 region has 15 residues. V shed 0 bases and J shed 1 base, with 9 bases lying between them. The V gene's germline CDR1 is LGHNA and CDR2 YNFKEQ. CDR3 in amino acids: CASSQDTAENTEAFF. CDR3 nucleotides: TGTGCCAGCAGCCAAGATACGGCAGAGAACACTGAAGCTTTCTTT.

This chain connects TRBV11-3 to TRBJ2-3; no clear D. Deletions cut 3 bases from V and 5 bases from J, with 15 bases between. In germline, CDR1 is SGHNT, CDR2 YENEEA. The CDR3 has 15 residues. CDR3 amino acids: CASSFNPPPLDTQYF. CDR3 DNA: TGTGCCAGCAGCTTCAACCCTCCGCCTTTAGATACGCAGTATTTT.

DNA of the CDR3: TGTGCCAGCAGCTTAGATCTCAACTCCTACGAGCAGTACTTC. Translation: CASSLDLNSYEQYF. The V call is TRBV7-9, the J call TRBJ2-7; D remains ambiguous. Germline CDR1 and CDR2: SEHNR and FQNEAQ (reference sequence). CDR3 size: 14 residues. Between the trimmed V and J ends, which lost 1 base and 0 bases, there was a span of 7 bases.

V gene TRBV7-9 combines with J gene TRBJ2-7; possible D gene TRBD1, 6 bases. CDR3 length: 14 amino acids. V shed 5 bases and J shed 2 bases, with 13 bases lying between them. The germline CDR1 and CDR2 sequences are SEHNR and FQNEAQ (reference sequence). The CDR3 coding sequence is TGTGCCAGCAGCCTTACAGGGATTACCTACGAGCAGTACTTC. Its translation: CASSLTGITYEQYF.

The chain uses TRBV9 and TRBJ1-2; D unresolved. The ends were cut back, 5 bases at V and 4 bases at J, with 15 bases in the middle. Germline loops: CDR1 SGDLS, CDR2 YYNGEE. The CDR3 length is 14 residues. The CDR3 DNA follows: TGTGCCAGCAGGCCCGCCGACGTCGGCTATGGCTACACCTTC. As protein: CASRPADVGYGYTF.

The chain combines TRBV30 with TRBJ1-1; perhaps TRBD1 as D (6 bases). The CDR3 runs to 13 residues. The V end lost 3 bases, the J end lost 1 base, and 9 bases lay between the germline ends. CDR1 and CDR2 from the germline V gene are GTSNPN and SVGIG (reference sequence). CDR3 sequence: CAWRDRRNTEAFF. The CDR3 coding sequence is TGTGCCTGGAGAGACAGGCGGAACACTGAAGCTTTCTTT.

This CDR3 is CASSFPSGVGDEQYF. The CDR3 DNA sequence: TGTGCCAGCAGCTTCCCTTCAGGGGTTGGGGACGAGCAGTACTTC. The chain couples TRBV13 to TRBJ2-7, with a possible D match to TRBD1 (6 bases). Germline lookup yields CDR1 PRHDT and CDR2 FYEKMQ (reference sequence). Trimming removed 3 bases at V and 5 bases at J, with 17 bases between. This CDR3 has 15 residues.

Here the CDR3 reads CASRLSVSHYEQYF. DNA of the CDR3: TGTGCCAGTAGATTGAGCGTGTCCCACTACGAGCAGTACTTC. This rearrangement joins TRBV19 to TRBJ2-7, with unresolved D. CDR3 length equals 14 residues. V lost 6 bases and J lost 3, with 15 bases in between. The V gene's germline CDR1 is LNHDA and CDR2 SQIVND (reference sequence).

The V call is TRBV5-4, the J call TRBJ2-3; D gene uncertain. CDR1 is SGHNT, CDR2 YYREEE, per germline (reference sequence). The CDR3 is 15 amino acids. V was shortened by 0 bases and J by 0 bases, with 8 bases between the two germline ends. The CDR3 DNA reads as TGTGCCAGCAGCTTGGCAGTAGCTAGCACAGATACGCAGTATTTT. Amino acids: CASSLAVASTDTQYF. Looking up the rest from reference TRBV5-4 and TRBJ2-3 gives the full variable domain: ETGVTQSPTHLIKTRGQQVTLRCSSQSGHNTVSWYQQALGQGPQFIFQYYREEENGRGNFPPRFSGLQFPNYSSELNVNALELDDSALYLCASSLAVASTDTQYFGPGTRLTVL.

V and J are TRBV18 and TRBJ2-7; TRBD1 is a possible D gene (6 bases). The CDR3 totals 14 residues. Germline CDR1 KGHSH, CDR2 LQKENI. V lost 3 bases to trimming and J lost 0 bases, with 9 bases between them. In DNA, the CDR3 is TGTGCCAGCTCACCGACAGGTAACTCCTACGAGCAGTACTTC. Its translation: CASSPTGNSYEQYF.

The rearrangement uses TRBV6-5 and TRBJ1-5; no clear D gene. Deletions cut 2 bases from V and 5 bases from J, with 13 bases between. CDR3 length: 15 amino acids. CDR1 MNHEY and CDR2 SVGAGI come from the germline V gene. The CDR3 protein is CASSYNGWRDQPQHF. In DNA, the CDR3 is TGTGCCAGCAGTTACAACGGATGGCGCGATCAGCCCCAGCATTTT.

The chain combines TRBV7-2 with TRBJ2-1, with TRBD2 as a possible D gene (5 bases). The CDR3 runs to 15 residues. V lost 2 bases and J lost 4, with 12 bases in between. CDR1 is SGHTA and CDR2 is FQGNSA in the germline V gene. The CDR3 region has the DNA TGTGCCAGCAGCTTACTAGCAGATTCTTACAATGAGCAGTTCTTC. Translated, it gives CASSLLADSYNEQFF.

The table lists this clone with a few counts. The V gene is TRBV7-8, the J gene TRBJ1-6, with 7 bases fitting TRBD1. Trimming cost V 0 bases and J 7 bases; bases outside gene matches: 6. The germline V gene encodes CDR1 SGHVS and CDR2 FQNEAQ. CDR3 size: 16 residues. CDR3 bases: TGTGCCAGCAGCTTAGCTCCCGGGACAGCCAATTCACCCCTCCACTTT. Encoded protein: CASSLAPGTANSPLHF. The whole variable domain, filled in from reference TRBV7-8 and TRBJ1-6, reads GAGVSQSPRYKVAKRGQDVALRCDPISGHVSLFWYQQALGQGPEFLTYFQNEAQLDKSGLPSDRFFAERPEGSVSTLKIQRTQQEDSAVYLCASSLAPGTANSPLHFGNGTRLTVT.

The chain employs TRBV10-3 and TRBJ1-2, with D possibly matching TRBD1 (6 bases). Trimming shortened V by 4 bases and J by 3 bases, and 15 bases separated the two germline ends. This CDR3 has 15 amino acids. Germline V CDR1 and CDR2: ENHRY, SYGVKD. Here the CDR3 DNA reads TGTGCCATCAGTGGTTACAGGGCTGAGGACTATGGCTACACCTTC. This sequence encodes CAISGYRAEDYGYTF.

This chain joins TRBV18 and TRBJ1-2; the D is unclear. V was clipped by 0 bases and J by 0 bases, with 17 bases between them. This CDR3 has 18 amino acids. Germline CDR1 reads KGHSH; CDR2 reads LQKENI. The CDR3 DNA reads as TGTGCCAGCTCACCACCGGATTATGACGCCGAAACTAACTATGGCTACACCTTC. It is translated as CASSPPDYDAETNYGYTF.

This sequence joins TRBV6-5 and TRBJ1-5; D unresolved. V gave up 0 bases and J gave up 1 base, with 10 bases separating them. In germline, CDR1 is MNHEY, CDR2 SVGAGI. This CDR3 is built from 16 residues. CDR3 sequence (DNA): TGTGCCAGCAGTTACTCAATCCCGGAGAGCAATCAGCCCCAGCATTTT. Its protein is CASSYSIPESNQPQHF.

The chain uses TRBV7-9 and TRBJ2-1; 10 nucleotides match TRBD1. Germline lookup yields CDR1 SEHNR and CDR2 FQNEAQ (reference sequence). V lost 4 bases, J lost 4 bases, and 4 bases stayed unmatched. The CDR3 contains 15 residues. The CDR3 here is CASSSGTGVYNEQFF. In nucleotides, the CDR3 is TGTGCCAGCAGCTCCGGGACAGGGGTGTACAATGAGCAGTTCTTC.

The rearrangement links TRBV6-1 to TRBJ2-3, with D perhaps TRBD1 (6 bases). V was pared by 4 bases and J by 10 bases, with 21 bases between. This CDR3 is 15 amino acids long. CDR1 MNHNS and CDR2 SASEGT come from the germline V gene. The CDR3 here is CASSVGPTGGLAQYF. In DNA, the CDR3 is TGTGCCAGCAGTGTTGGCCCGACAGGAGGATTGGCGCAGTATTTT.

The rearrangement joins TRBV5-6 to TRBJ1-2, with no clear D. In germline, CDR1 is SGHDT, CDR2 YYEEEE. The ends were cut back, 1 base at V and 4 bases at J, with 11 bases in the middle. This CDR3 region has 14 residues. CDR3 in amino acids: CASSLLLGSYGYTF. CDR3 coding DNA: TGTGCCAGCAGCTTGTTGTTGGGATCCTATGGCTACACCTTC.

The rearrangement joins TRBV2 to TRBJ2-5, with D hard to call. CDR1 and CDR2 (germline): SNHLY, FYNNEI. This CDR3 is 11 amino acids long. Deletions cut 5 bases from V and 2 bases from J, with 3 bases between. The CDR3 here is CASSQQETQYF. In DNA, the CDR3 is TGTGCCAGCAGTCAACAAGAGACCCAGTACTTC.

This clone was picked up a small number of times. Other DNA sequences within the sample encode an identical CDR3. J is TRBJ2-7 and V is TRBV7-2; the match to TRBD2 covers 14 bases. The CDR3 spans 19 residues. J lost 3 bases, V lost 4 bases, and 14 bases had no gene match. Germline CDR1 reads SGHTA; CDR2 reads FQGNSA. The CDR3 region is CASSSDTPGLAGVDYEQYF. CDR3 nucleotide sequence: TGTGCCAGCAGCTCCGATACACCGGGACTAGCGGGAGTTGACTACGAGCAGTACTTC.